This T cell receptor beta chain derives from a study of metastatic and nonmetastatic thyroid tumors. Through MiXCR, TCRdb re-clonotyped the PCR reads. The sample has about 38,000 clones, roughly half seen once. Before thyroid surgery, none of the patients had received any treatment. This clone was seen a handful of times. Sequenced material: tumor tissue. The source is a male donor with papillary thyroid cancer or a benign thyroid nodule (not recorded which). Some clones in this sample may be carry-over from other donors' samples.

The CDR3 DNA sequence: TGTGCCAGCAGTAAACCGCCCGGGAATAATTCACCCCTCCACTTT. This encodes CASSKPPGNNSPLHF. The chain is built from TRBV2 and TRBJ1-6; D is ambiguous. The CDR3 length is 15 residues. Trimming left V 5 bases short and J 5 bases short, with 13 bases between. CDR1 SNHLY and CDR2 FYNNEI come from the germline V gene.